The clone carrying this T cell receptor (beta chain) was seen a handful of times. Germline assignment: CDR1 SGHTA and CDR2 FQGNSA. This CDR3 contains 15 residues. V lost 5 bases to trimming and J lost 2 bases; unmatched junction nucleotides: 6. The data were obtained in a study of identical twins. TCRdb reprocessed the 5' RACE reads via MiXCR and lists one record per CDR3 protein. The sample contains about 480,000 distinct CDR3 sequences, approximately 14% of which appear only once. This sample also appeared in a second study, on yellow fever vaccine responses in identical twins.

The TCR was taken from a woman aged 18-29 years in good health. This chain links TRBV7-2 with TRBJ2-3; 8 positions match TRBD2. Sequencing was performed on CD4+ T cells sorted from blood. The CDR3 DNA is TGTGCCAGCAGCCCCAAGCGGGGGTTCACAGATACGCAGTATTTT. It specifies CASSPKRGFTDTQYF. Complete variable domain (other parts from reference TRBV7-2 and TRBJ2-3): GAGVSQSPSNKVTEKGKDVELRCDPISGHTALYWYRQSLGQGLEFLIYFQGNSAPDKSGLPSDRFSAERTGGSVSTLTIQRTQQEDSAVYLCASSPKRGFTDTQYFGPGTRLTVL.